This TCR beta chain was observed in a study of blood T cell repertoires in COVID-19. The overall study: Sources were T cells, B-cell-depleted T cells, or PBMCs; the material itself was cDNA or gDNA.

Produced via immunoSEQ multiplex PCR; TCRdb's table is partial and in-frame only. The sample records approximately 400,000 clones, roughly 90% being singletons. V dropped 3 bases and J dropped 4 bases, with 12 bases sitting between them. Germline-derived CDR1 and CDR2 are ENHRY and SYGVKD. This CDR3 region has 14 residues. The TCR sequence derives from a man between 35 and 55 years old with acute or convalescent COVID-19. The chain joins TRBV10-3 to TRBJ1-1; D is uncertain. Sequencing was performed on peripheral blood. DNA for the CDR3: TGTGCCATCAGTGACTCGGCGGAGGTCACTGAAGCTTTCTTT. Protein: CAISDSAEVTEAFF.